The clone carrying this T cell receptor (beta chain) was observed once. The data are from a study of control samples from healthy donors and cancer patients. This table comes from immunoSEQ multiplex PCR, and its TCRdb copy is limited to in-frame clones, with some not included. This sample yields around 94,000 clones, of which roughly 94% are seen a single time; 2.5% belongs to the top ten. This CDR3 has 16 residues. V lost 2 bases and J lost 1; bases outside the gene matches: 3. Germline lookup yields CDR1 SGHAT and CDR2 FQNNGV. The TCR originated in a woman aged 18 to 35 in good health. The chain employs TRBV11-2 and TRBJ2-5; TRBD2 aligns across 11 bases. The source material was blood. CDR3 sequence (DNA): TGTGCCAGCAGCTTATTGGGACTAGCGGTCCAAGAGACCCAGTACTTC. Residues: CASSLLGLAVQETQYF.